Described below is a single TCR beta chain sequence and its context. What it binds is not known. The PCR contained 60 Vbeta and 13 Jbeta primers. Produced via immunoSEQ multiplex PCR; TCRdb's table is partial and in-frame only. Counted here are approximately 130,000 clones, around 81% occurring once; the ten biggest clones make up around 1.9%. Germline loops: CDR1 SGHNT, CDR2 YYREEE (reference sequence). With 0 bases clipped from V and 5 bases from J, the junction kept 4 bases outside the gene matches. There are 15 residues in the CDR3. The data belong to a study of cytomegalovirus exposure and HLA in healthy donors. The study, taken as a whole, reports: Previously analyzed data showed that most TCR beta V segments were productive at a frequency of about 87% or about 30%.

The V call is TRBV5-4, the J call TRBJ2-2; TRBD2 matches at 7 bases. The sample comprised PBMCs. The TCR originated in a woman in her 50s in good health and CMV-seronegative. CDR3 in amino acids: CASSLGGRGTGELFF. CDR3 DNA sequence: TGTGCCAGCAGCTTGGGCGGGAGAGGAACCGGGGAGCTGTTTTTT.